This TCR beta chain was documented in a study of CD8 T cells in Susac syndrome. TEMRA cells were FACS-enriched, and CD8+ and CD4+ T cells were isolated negatively. Notes on this clonotype: What it binds is unknown.

The length of the CDR3 is 20 residues. The V and J ends lost 0 bases and 0 bases respectively, with 24 bases between them. Germline V CDR1 and CDR2: SQVTM, ANQGSEA. RNA was extracted with the RNeasy kit, and a quantity of roughly 0.5 to 1 ug was reverse transcribed using random hexamers. The authors amplified TCR beta CDR3 across 54 Vbeta and 13 Jbeta using immunoSEQ multiplex PCR. Each CDR3 protein is one row after TCRdb ran MiXCR on the immunoSEQ multiplex PCR reads. Among roughly 110,000 distinct CDR3 sequences listed, about nine tenths were seen once. Study results and caveats: The number of individuals included in the study's TCR sequencing and HLA analysis was acknowledged as relatively small.

Sequenced material: CD4+ T cells from PBMCs. This clonotype originated in a human donor in good health. This chain connects TRBV29-1 to TRBJ2-1; a possible D gene is TRBD2 (6 bases). The CDR3 DNA reads as TGCAGCGTTGAAGAGTTGAAGACCGTATACGGGAGCAGCTCCTACAATGAGCAGTTCTTC. Its protein is CSVEELKTVYGSSSYNEQFF.